This T cell receptor (beta chain) was retrieved from a study of human T cells and chemical hapten exposure. Regarding the study as a whole: No alteration of TCRs above 1 in 1000 frequency was seen with DPC sensitization.

Unfractionated whole blood served as the source for total RNA extraction. From the 5' RACE reads, TCRdb called clonotypes with MiXCR, one entry per CDR3 protein. Of about 140,000 distinct CDR3 sequences in the sample, 3.5% to 5% were seen once. This clonotype has just a few counts. Its target is not known. With 6 bases clipped from V and 6 bases from J, the junction kept 17 bases outside the gene matches. The CDR3 runs to 18 residues. In germline, CDR1 is MDHEN, CDR2 SYDVKM. This clonotype was sampled from a female donor in good health. The rearrangement links TRBV28 to TRBJ1-4; 9 bases are a match to TRBD1. CDR3 DNA sequence: TGTGCCAGCAGCCGCGGGACAGGGAGTCCGCTTGTCCATGAAAAACTGTTTTTT. As protein: CASSRGTGSPLVHEKLFF.